Listed below are T cell receptor beta chains from one sample, sequenced in a study of cytomegalovirus exposure and HLA in healthy donors. Measured with immunoSEQ multiplex PCR; TCRdb has only the in-frame clones, and not every one. This table has over 200,000 clones, just over 85% appearing once. Sequenced: PBMCs. The receptors were sampled from a woman younger than 35 in good health and CMV-seronegative. Both conserved end residues are part of each CDR3. Fields, in order: D gene, V gene, clone size, J gene, CDR3 protein, CDR3 DNA. A D gene is named only where the DNA matches it firmly. Some rows have no size entry. The others give once, few or many, or a class for an expanded clone.

TRBD2,TRBV2,NA,TRBJ2-3,CASSEGGLRSDTQYF,TGTGCCAGCAGTGAGGGGGGGTTGAGGTCAGATACGCAGTATTTT
TRBD2,TRBV4-1,NA,TRBJ2-1,CASSQILGLAPNEQFF,TGCGCCAGCAGCCAGATCCTCGGACTAGCTCCCAATGAGCAGTTCTTC
NA,TRBV5-1,NA,TRBJ2-2,CASSFYSNTGELFF,TGCGCCAGCAGCTTTTACAGCAACACCGGGGAGCTGTTTTTT
NA,TRBV7-3,NA,TRBJ2-2,CASSLRQGGTGELFF,TGTGCCAGCAGCTTAAGACAGGGAGGAACCGGGGAGCTGTTTTTT
NA,TRBV11-2,NA,TRBJ2-7,CASSLAGGWGEQYF,TGTGCCAGCAGCTTAGCGGGCGGGTGGGGCGAGCAGTACTTC
TRBD2,TRBV19,NA,TRBJ2-5,CASSIVGGDLGTQYF,TGTGCCAGTAGTATAGTTGGGGGGGACTTAGGGACCCAGTACTTC
NA,TRBV6-5,NA,TRBJ1-4,CASSQRQSNEKLFF,TGTGCCAGCAGTCAGCGACAGTCAAATGAAAAACTGTTTTTT
TRBD2,TRBV7-9,NA,TRBJ2-1,CASSLLASGYNEQFF,TGTGCCAGCAGCTTATTGGCTAGCGGGTACAATGAGCAGTTCTTC
NA,TRBV6-6,few,TRBJ1-1,CASSRQENTEAFF,TGTGCCAGCAGTCGACAGGAGAACACTGAAGCTTTCTTT
TRBD1,TRBV9,NA,TRBJ2-1,CASSVGGTDYNEQFF,TGTGCCAGCAGCGTAGGTGGGACAGATTACAATGAGCAGTTCTTC
TRBD1,TRBV5-1,NA,TRBJ1-1,CASSLGQGGTEAFF,TGCGCCAGCAGCCTGGGACAGGGTGGGACTGAAGCTTTCTTT
NA,TRBV7-6,NA,TRBJ2-1,CASSPSSGSYNEQFF,TGTGCCAGCTCACCCTCGTCGGGCTCCTACAATGAGCAGTTCTTC
NA,TRBV18,NA,TRBJ2-2,CASTSRMGATGELFF,TGTGCCAGCACGAGCAGGATGGGGGCCACCGGGGAGCTGTTTTTT
NA,TRBV5-1,NA,TRBJ2-6,CASGRGSGANVLTF,TGCGCCAGCGGAAGGGGGAGTGGGGCCAACGTCCTGACTTTC
TRBD1,TRBV14,NA,TRBJ2-1,CASSRGTGWLGVSDEQFF,TGTGCCAGCAGCCGCGGGACAGGGTGGCTAGGGGTTTCGGATGAGCAGTTCTTC
NA,TRBV7-9,NA,TRBJ2-7,CASSLVDSPTQYEQYF,TGTGCCAGCAGCTTGGTTGACTCCCCGACGCAATACGAGCAGTACTTC
TRBD1,TRBV30,NA,TRBJ1-5,CAWSLDRVSQHF,TGTGCCTGGAGTCTTGACAGGGTATCCCAGCATTTT
NA,TRBV25-1,once,TRBJ1-1,CASSESLQGRNTEAFF,TGTGCCAGCAGTGAATCCCTACAAGGGAGGAACACTGAAGCTTTCTTT
TRBD1,TRBV6-1,NA,TRBJ1-2,CASSETGGRGYGYTF,TGTGCCAGCAGTGAAACAGGGGGCCGGGGCTATGGCTACACCTTC
NA,TRBV9,NA,TRBJ2-5,CASSDNWETQYF,TGTGCCAGCAGCGATAACTGGGAGACCCAGTACTTC
NA,TRBV7-2,NA,TRBJ2-1,CASSLKGSGESLFF,TGTGCCAGCAGCCTTAAGGGATCAGGGGAATCGCTGTTCTTC
NA,TRBV6-1,NA,TRBJ1-1,CASSEKGGGMNTEAFF,TGTGCCAGCAGTGAAAAGGGGGGGGGCATGAACACTGAAGCTTTCTTT
TRBD2,TRBV11-2,NA,TRBJ2-1,CASSSTRDYYNEQFF,TGTGCCAGCAGCTCCACCCGGGACTACTACAATGAGCAGTTCTTC
TRBD1,TRBV28,NA,TRBJ1-5,CASSPPGQGSNQPQHF,TGTGCCAGCAGTCCACCGGGACAGGGGAGCAATCAGCCCCAGCATTTT
NA,TRBV9,NA,TRBJ2-1,CASSVGVENEQFF,TGTGCCAGCAGCGTGGGAGTAGAAAATGAGCAGTTCTTC
TRBD2,TRBV28,NA,TRBJ2-1,CASSLWRTSGNRDEQFF,TGTGCCAGCAGTTTATGGCGGACTAGCGGGAATCGCGATGAGCAGTTCTTC
TRBD2,TRBV9,once,TRBJ2-2,CASKAKAGAGELFF,TGTGCCAGCAAGGCAAAGGCGGGGGCCGGGGAGCTGTTTTTT
NA,TRBV28,NA,TRBJ2-2,CASSTYSEELFF,TGTGCCAGCAGTACCTACTCCGAGGAGCTGTTTTTT
NA,TRBV5-5,NA,TRBJ2-6,CASSLMGPGANVLTF,TGTGCCAGCAGCTTGATGGGGCCTGGGGCCAACGTCCTGACTTTC
NA,TRBV27,NA,TRBJ1-4,CASSLLGGQNEKLFF,TGTGCCAGCAGTTTATTAGGGGGTCAGAATGAAAAACTGTTTTTT
TRBD1,TRBV28,NA,TRBJ1-1,CASSFYGQGATEAFF,TGTGCCAGCAGTTTCTATGGACAGGGGGCCACTGAAGCTTTCTTT
TRBD1,TRBV28,NA,TRBJ1-1,CASSSEYRGATEAFF,TGTGCCAGCAGTTCCGAATACAGGGGAGCGACTGAAGCTTTCTTT
TRBD1,TRBV29-1,NA,TRBJ1-2,CSVSQTQGARGYTF,TGCAGCGTTTCGCAAACCCAGGGGGCGCGTGGCTACACCTTC
TRBD1,TRBV29-1,NA,TRBJ2-3,CSVAGTEYDTQYF,TGCAGCGTTGCCGGGACAGAGTATGATACGCAGTATTTT
TRBD2,TRBV14,NA,TRBJ2-7,CASSQGVWTSGAEQYF,TGTGCCAGCAGCCAGGGGGTTTGGACTAGCGGGGCCGAGCAGTACTTC
TRBD2,TRBV4-3,NA,TRBJ2-3,CASSHRTSGRVTDTQYF,TGCGCCAGCAGCCATCGGACTAGCGGGAGGGTTACAGATACGCAGTATTTT
TRBD1,TRBV11-2,NA,TRBJ1-3,CASSFSDRGNTIYF,TGTGCCAGCAGCTTTTCCGACAGGGGGAACACCATATATTTT
NA,TRBV5-1,NA,TRBJ2-5,CASSLPGDQETQYF,TGCGCCAGCAGCTTGCCAGGTGACCAAGAGACCCAGTACTTC
NA,TRBV2,NA,TRBJ2-7,CASSEMRLSYEQYF,TGTGCCAGCAGTGAAATGCGCCTCTCCTACGAGCAGTACTTC
TRBD1,TRBV25-1,once,TRBJ2-1,CASSVQWSRTGTFF,TGTGCCAGCAGTGTCCAGTGGAGCCGGACAGGGACGTTCTTC
TRBD2,TRBV27,NA,TRBJ2-7,CASSPLPQRGQYF,TGTGCCAGCAGCCCCCTCCCGCAGCGGGGGCAGTACTTC
NA,TRBV4-2,NA,TRBJ1-4,CASSQSSVGHWNEKLFF,TGTGCCAGCAGCCAATCGTCTGTGGGGCACTGGAATGAAAAACTGTTTTTT
TRBD2,TRBV28,NA,TRBJ2-7,CASSGGRGSLYEQYF,TGTGCCAGCAGTGGCGGTCGCGGGAGTTTATACGAGCAGTACTTC
NA,TRBV10-3,NA,TRBJ2-2,CAISELNLGASAGELFF,TGTGCCATCAGCGAGTTAAATCTGGGGGCGTCGGCCGGGGAGCTGTTTTTT
NA,TRBV28,NA,TRBJ2-2,CASSRLEGRLGELFF,TGTGCCAGCAGCCGTCTGGAGGGGCGCCTCGGGGAGCTGTTTTTT
TRBD2,TRBV4-1,NA,TRBJ2-3,CASSHPLGTSGTDTQYF,TGCGCCAGCAGCCATCCCCTCGGGACTAGCGGGACAGATACGCAGTATTTT
TRBD2,TRBV27,NA,TRBJ2-3,CASSSEIPPLGTSDTDTQYF,TGTGCCAGCAGTTCGGAAATACCGCCCCTCGGGACTAGCGACACAGATACGCAGTATTTT
NA,TRBV28,once,TRBJ1-2,CASSPFSISTVYGYTF,TGTGCCAGCAGTCCTTTCTCCATTTCGACTGTCTATGGCTACACCTTC
TRBD2,TRBV6-1,NA,TRBJ2-2,CASSEGTSGRAGFGGELFF,TGTGCCAGCAGTGAAGGGACTAGCGGGAGGGCCGGTTTTGGCGGGGAGCTGTTTTTT
NA,TRBV27,NA,TRBJ2-7,CASGANTQVNEQYF,TGTGCCAGCGGGGCAAATACCCAAGTCAACGAGCAGTACTTC
NA,TRBV9,NA,TRBJ1-1,CASSNSPVNTEAFF,TGTGCCAGCTCTAACTCCCCCGTGAACACTGAAGCTTTCTTT
NA,TRBV18,NA,TRBJ2-1,CASSPTGGSYNEQFF,TGTGCCAGCTCACCGACCGGGGGCTCCTACAATGAGCAGTTCTTC